This paragraph reports one T cell receptor (beta chain). This specimen comes from a study of PD-L1 blockade in urothelial cancer. Assay used: immunoSEQ multiplex PCR; TCRdb lists only in-frame clones, some missing. The sample has roughly 45,000 clones, 83% seen once. Time point here: peripheral blood 6 weeks after treatment start. The CDR3 covers 15 residues. Germline assignment: CDR1 ENHRY and CDR2 SYGVKD. V dropped 3 bases and J dropped 2 bases, with 13 bases sitting between them. The TCR was taken from a man between 60 and 75 years old with urothelial cancer. The gene calls are TRBV10-3 and TRBJ2-5; D is perhaps TRBD1 (5 bases). The sample was PBMCs, taken around atezolizumab (anti-PD-L1) treatment. This CDR3 reads CAISDVRTGQETQYF. The CDR3 DNA reads TGTGCCATCAGTGATGTCCGCACAGGTCAAGAGACCCAGTACTTC.